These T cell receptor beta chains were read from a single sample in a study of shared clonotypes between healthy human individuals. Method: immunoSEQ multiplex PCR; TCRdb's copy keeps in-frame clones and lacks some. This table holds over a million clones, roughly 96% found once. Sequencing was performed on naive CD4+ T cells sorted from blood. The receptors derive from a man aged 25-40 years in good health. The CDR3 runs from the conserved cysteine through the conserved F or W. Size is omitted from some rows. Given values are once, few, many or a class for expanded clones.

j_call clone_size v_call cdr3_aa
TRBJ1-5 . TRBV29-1 CSVVDSRSNQPQHF
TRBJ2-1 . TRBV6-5 CASSETSGMYNEQFF
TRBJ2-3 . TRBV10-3 CAISHGGGYPDTQYF
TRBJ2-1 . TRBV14 CASSQGDNPRDTIFYNEQFF
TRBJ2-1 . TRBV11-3 CASSFGLAGVDEQFF
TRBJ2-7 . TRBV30 CAWTKDYSSYEQYF
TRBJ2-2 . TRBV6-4 CASSDSGQNTGELFF
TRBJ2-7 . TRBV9 CASSVGGRGEQYF
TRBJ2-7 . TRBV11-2 CASSRLRKRTDSYEQYF
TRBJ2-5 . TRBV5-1 CASSSGTSGREETQYF
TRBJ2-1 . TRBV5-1 CASSSGTSDEEQFF
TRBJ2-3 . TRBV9 CASSVGTTDTQYF
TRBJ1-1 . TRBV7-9 CASSPDRLTEAFF
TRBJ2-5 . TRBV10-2 CASQGWYQETQYF
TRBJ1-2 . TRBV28 CASSPRARGYTF
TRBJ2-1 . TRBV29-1 CSVRRGVDRQNEQFF
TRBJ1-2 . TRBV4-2 CASSQAPDGNYGYTF
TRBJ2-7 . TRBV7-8 CASSRLSSYEQYF
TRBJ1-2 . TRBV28 CASSLDSNYGYTF
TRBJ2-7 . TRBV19 CASSRLAGPYEQYF
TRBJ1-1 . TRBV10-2 CASSETRMTGPTEAFF
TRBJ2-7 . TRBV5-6 CASSSIRQGGARQYF
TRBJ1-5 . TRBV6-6 CASSLVGQHNQPQHF
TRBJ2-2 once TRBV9 CASSVFANTGELFF
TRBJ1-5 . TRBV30 CAWSPGRGNQPQHF
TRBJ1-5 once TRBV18 CASSEMVGQPQHF
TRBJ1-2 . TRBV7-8 CASSGPGNYGYTF
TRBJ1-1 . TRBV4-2 CASSPWDMNTEAFF
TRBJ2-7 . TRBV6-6 CASRKGQGGSYEQYF
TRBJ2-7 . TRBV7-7 CASSSRVGTALGEQYF
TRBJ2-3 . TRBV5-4 CASSLGGEGLTDTQYF